A selection of T cell receptor beta chains follows, all from one sample in a study of CD8 T cells in Susac syndrome. One entry per CDR3 protein, called by TCRdb with MiXCR from the immunoSEQ multiplex PCR reads. The data contain around 130,000 distinct CDR3 sequences, 85% to 95% of them singletons. What was sequenced was CD4+ T cells from PBMCs. These receptors came from a human donor with multiple sclerosis. Each CDR3 is given with its conserved first and last residue. Fields, in order: CDR3 DNA, CDR3 protein, D gene, J gene, clone size, V gene. A D gene is named only where the DNA matches it firmly. Clone sizes are given selectively: once, few, many, or a class where the clone is expanded.

TGTGCCAGCAGTAACCCTGGGGGTGCTACGGAGACCCAGTACTTC	CASSNPGGATETQYF	-	TRBJ2-5	-	TRBV25-1
TGCGCCAGCAGCCAAGAGGGGACTGGGGTCAATGAGCAGTTCTTC	CASSQEGTGVNEQFF	-	TRBJ2-1	-	TRBV4-3
TGTGCCACCAGTGACGGCCAGGGTAGCTCCTACAATGAGCAGTTCTTC	CATSDGQGSSYNEQFF	-	TRBJ2-1	-	TRBV24-1
TGTGCCAGCTCATTGGGGGGGAACACCGGGGAGCTGTTTTTT	CASSLGGNTGELFF	-	TRBJ2-2	few	TRBV7-2
TGTGCCAGCAGCTCGACAGCTACCCACTCACCCCTCCACTTT	CASSSTATHSPLHF	-	TRBJ1-6	once	TRBV7-9
TGTGCCATCAGTGAAACAGGGGGTCGCGAGGAGACCCAGTACTTC	CAISETGGREETQYF	TRBD1	TRBJ2-5	-	TRBV10-3
TGTGCCTGGAGTGTGACTAGCGGGTCCCGTGAGCAGTTCTTC	CAWSVTSGSREQFF	TRBD2	TRBJ2-1	-	TRBV30
TGTGCCAGCAGTGAGACAGGGGCCTACAACTATGGCTACACCTTC	CASSETGAYNYGYTF	TRBD1	TRBJ1-2	-	TRBV27
TGTGCCAGCAGCATGACTTCCAGGGGGCTAGGGCCAGATACGCAGTATTTT	CASSMTSRGLGPDTQYF	TRBD1	TRBJ2-3	-	TRBV9
TGTGCCAGCAGTTACAGACCACGGGAGGGGACTGAAGCTTTCTTT	CASSYRPREGTEAFF	-	TRBJ1-1	-	TRBV6-5
TGTGCCAGCAGGGAGGGTACAATTAGGGTCTCCGAGCAGTACTTC	CASREGTIRVSEQYF	-	TRBJ2-7	-	TRBV2
TGTGCCAGCAGCGGACACTTCTACGAGCAGTACTTC	CASSGHFYEQYF	-	TRBJ2-7	-	TRBV5-6
TGCAGCGTTGGAAGTGGCCCTAGCACAGATACGCAGTATTTT	CSVGSGPSTDTQYF	-	TRBJ2-3	-	TRBV29-1
TGTGCCAGCAGTCCTTTGACTAGCGGGGGAACCGGGGAGCTGTTTTTT	CASSPLTSGGTGELFF	TRBD2	TRBJ2-2	-	TRBV7-2
TGCAGTGCTGCACAGGGGTTAAAAGCTTTCTTT	CSAAQGLKAFF	TRBD1	TRBJ1-1	-	TRBV20-1
TGCAGTGCTAGGAGGCAGCGGGGGGGCCTGGAGACCCAGTACTTC	CSARRQRGGLETQYF	TRBD2	TRBJ2-5	-	TRBV20-1
TGTGCCAGCAGTAACGGGGGCGGGGCGAACACCGGGGAGCTGTTTTTT	CASSNGGGANTGELFF	-	TRBJ2-2	-	TRBV28
TGTGCCTGGAGTGTGTCAGGGAGGTTTGGGACGCAGTATTTT	CAWSVSGRFGTQYF	-	TRBJ2-3	-	TRBV30
TGTGCCAGCAGGGGCTTCGGACTCATGTCCGCTTTCTTT	CASRGFGLMSAFF	-	TRBJ1-1	once	TRBV28
TGCAGCGTTGGGAGGACAGGGGTAGCTTCTGGCTACACCTTC	CSVGRTGVASGYTF	TRBD1	TRBJ1-2	-	TRBV29-1
TGCAGTGCTAGAGGATTGGGGGACCATCAGCCCCAGCATTTT	CSARGLGDHQPQHF	-	TRBJ1-5	-	TRBV20-1
TGTGCCACCAGTGACCCGCGACCGGGGAATGAGCAGTTCTTC	CATSDPRPGNEQFF	-	TRBJ2-1	-	TRBV24-1
TGTGCCAGCAGGCACACAAGGAACACTGAAGCTTTCTTT	CASRHTRNTEAFF	-	TRBJ1-1	-	TRBV6-5
TGTGCCTGGACGACGGTTGAAGCTTTCTTT	CAWTTVEAFF	-	TRBJ1-1	-	TRBV30
TGTGCCAGCAGTTACCCCGGTATCCTACCGAGGGGGCTAGAGACCCAGTACTTC	CASSYPGILPRGLETQYF	TRBD1	TRBJ2-5	-	TRBV6-2/TRBV6-3
TGCAGCGTTCCCATCCAAAGCACAGATACGCAGTATTTT	CSVPIQSTDTQYF	-	TRBJ2-3	once	TRBV29-1
TGTGCCAGCAGCCAATTCCGGGCAACCTACGAGCAGTACTTC	CASSQFRATYEQYF	-	TRBJ2-7	-	TRBV16
TGTGCCTGGAGTGCGTCCCGGGGGGCCAACGTCCTGACTTTC	CAWSASRGANVLTF	-	TRBJ2-6	-	TRBV30
TGTGCCAGCAGTGAGTTTACCGCAGGGGATCAGCCCCAGCATTTT	CASSEFTAGDQPQHF	-	TRBJ1-5	-	TRBV2
TGTGCCAGCAGCTTAGGCATCACTAGCGGGACGATCTCTGGGGCCAACGTCCTGACTTTC	CASSLGITSGTISGANVLTF	TRBD2	TRBJ2-6	few	TRBV13
TGTGCCAGCAGCCCGCGCGCGAACTACGAGCAGTACTTC	CASSPRANYEQYF	-	TRBJ2-7	-	TRBV9
TGTGCCATCAGGGGGACAGGAGCGGCTTCACCCCTCCACTTT	CAIRGTGAASPLHF	TRBD1	TRBJ1-6	once	TRBV10-3
TGTGCCAGCAGCCAAGTGACGGGTGGCGAGCAGTACTTC	CASSQVTGGEQYF	-	TRBJ2-7	-	TRBV3-1
TGTGCCAGCAGCGTAGCCGGGGACTATGTAGACGAGCAGTTCTTC	CASSVAGDYVDEQFF	TRBD2	TRBJ2-1	-	TRBV9
TGCAGTGCTAGATCAGGGGACGGCGACTCTGGGGCCAACGTCCTGACTTTC	CSARSGDGDSGANVLTF	-	TRBJ2-6	-	TRBV20-1
TGTGCCAGCAGCTTAGCAATGAACAATAGAGCAGGGGGCCGTTCGTCTAACTATGGCTACACCTTC	CASSLAMNNRAGGRSSNYGYTF	TRBD1	TRBJ1-2	-	TRBV7-2
TGTGCCAGCAGCCCGTGGGGGAACTACGAGCAGTACTTC	CASSPWGNYEQYF	-	TRBJ2-7	-	TRBV28
TGCGCCAGCACAAGTATGCCGGACAATGAGCAGTTCTTC	CASTSMPDNEQFF	-	TRBJ2-1	-	TRBV23-1
TGTGCCAGCAGTTTCTCTTTAACAGGGAATAGGGAGACCCAGTACTTC	CASSFSLTGNRETQYF	-	TRBJ2-5	-	TRBV12-3/TRBV12-4
TGTGCCAGCAGCCCCACCGGACGGACGGAGGAGACCCAGTACTTC	CASSPTGRTEETQYF	-	TRBJ2-5	-	TRBV7-3
TGTGCCAGCCAAGCCGAGGGGGCGATGCACGGGTCCGGCTACACCTTC	CASQAEGAMHGSGYTF	TRBD1	TRBJ1-2	-	TRBV3-1
TGCAGTGCTAGCAGGGGGAACTCGGGGGATACGCAGTATTTT	CSASRGNSGDTQYF	TRBD1	TRBJ2-3	-	TRBV20-1
TGTGCCAGCAGTGCCCTGAGCTCTGGAAACACCATATATTTT	CASSALSSGNTIYF	-	TRBJ1-3	-	TRBV2
TGCGCCAGCAGGGTAGCGCCGGACTCCTACAATGAGCAGTTCTTC	CASRVAPDSYNEQFF	-	TRBJ2-1	-	TRBV5-1
TGTGCCAGCAGTTACTCGGGGGGGCTCTACGAGCAGTACTTC	CASSYSGGLYEQYF	-	TRBJ2-7	-	TRBV6-5
TGTGCCAGCAGTTACCGTGTCGCAGGGTCCTTCTATGGCTACACCTTC	CASSYRVAGSFYGYTF	-	TRBJ1-2	-	TRBV6-5
TGTGCCAGCAGTCGGGACCTCGTGAACACTGAAGCTTTCTTT	CASSRDLVNTEAFF	-	TRBJ1-1	-	TRBV12-3/TRBV12-4
TGTGCCAGCAGCAAAGGGACGGTCTCTGGAAACACCATATATTTT	CASSKGTVSGNTIYF	-	TRBJ1-3	-	TRBV7-6
TGCAGTGCGCTTACCCAGGGCACTGGGGCCAACGTCCTGACTTTC	CSALTQGTGANVLTF	-	TRBJ2-6	-	TRBV20-1
TGTGCCAGTAGTATAGGTAGCGGGGTCTACGAGCAGTACTTC	CASSIGSGVYEQYF	TRBD2	TRBJ2-7	-	TRBV19
TGTGCTAGCAGCTTATATGAGGGGGCCCTGGTTGAGCAGTTCTTC	CASSLYEGALVEQFF	TRBD1	TRBJ2-1	-	TRBV7-7
TGTGCCAGCAGTTTATTCTTGGGGCAGATCTACAATGAGCAGTTCTTC	CASSLFLGQIYNEQFF	-	TRBJ2-1	-	TRBV28
TGTGCCAGTAGTATACTGGGGACCCAGCCCCAGCATTTT	CASSILGTQPQHF	-	TRBJ1-5	-	TRBV19
TGTGCCAGTAGTATAGTGGCCTTCCCGGATGAGCAGTTCTTC	CASSIVAFPDEQFF	-	TRBJ2-1	-	TRBV19
TGCAGCGTAGTGTGGCAGGGCGAAGCTTTCTTT	CSVVWQGEAFF	-	TRBJ1-1	once	TRBV29-1
TGTGCCAGCAGCTTGGACAATAGCAATCAGCCCCAGCATTTT	CASSLDNSNQPQHF	-	TRBJ1-5	-	TRBV5-4
TGTGCCAGCAGTTTAAGCGCGGCAGGGGGCTGGGAGCAGTACTTC	CASSLSAAGGWEQYF	TRBD1	TRBJ2-7	-	TRBV28
TGTGCCAGCAGTACCCCTCCACCGAGCTCCTACGAGCAGTACTTC	CASSTPPPSSYEQYF	-	TRBJ2-7	-	TRBV6-2/TRBV6-3
TGCAGTGCTGTTCTGCCTTGGGAAGGAGGGACTAGCGGGAGGGCAAAGAATACGCAGTATTTT	CSAVLPWEGGTSGRAKNTQYF	TRBD2	TRBJ2-3	-	TRBV20-1
TGCAGTGCTAGAGATCGAGTAGCGGGCAACGAGCAGTACTTC	CSARDRVAGNEQYF	TRBD2	TRBJ2-7	few	TRBV20-1